The table lists the clone carrying this T cell receptor (beta chain) with a count of one. The antigen is unknown. Cells were stimulated nonspecifically with anti-CD3/anti-CD28 magnetic beads. Sorting of responding CD4+ T cells relied on upregulated CD40 ligand together with CD69. These data originate in a study of persistence of HIV-infected CD4 T cells. Sequencing used immunoSEQ version 4 in survey mode. Generated by immunoSEQ multiplex PCR, the TCRdb table keeps only in-frame clones and is missing some. The data contain about 37,000 clones, 87% of them seen just once; the ten biggest clones take up 1.3%. The sample was CD4+ T cells sorted from PBMCs after roughly 19-hour stimulation, taken from a patient who received antiretroviral therapy. The receptor was isolated from an adult man with HIV who was CMV-seropositive.

This CDR3 is CASRITGTEAFF. The CDR3 bases are TGTGCCAGCAGAATTACAGGCACTGAAGCTTTCTTT. The chain links TRBV28 to TRBJ1-1, with a tentative D call TRBD1 (5 bases). The CDR3 runs to 12 residues. V was clipped by 6 bases and J by 4 bases, with 9 bases between them. From germline, CDR1 is MDHEN and CDR2 SYDVKM.